These 26 T cell receptor beta chains came from one sample sequenced in a study of CD8+ T cells in alopecia areata. RNA was isolated and reverse transcribed to cDNA, the sequencing template. Sequencing was performed with immunoSEQ multiplex PCR; in TCRdb, only in-frame clones are kept and a portion is missing. The table includes around 120,000 clones, roughly two thirds detected once. Sequencing was done on a sample of CD4+ T cells sorted from blood. Receptor source: a human donor in good health.

This clone showed up just once. The chain has TRBV18 and TRBJ2-1, with TRBD1 matching over 7 bases. The CDR3 runs 13 residues. The germline gives CDR1 KGHSH, CDR2 LQKENI. With 3 bases clipped from V and 7 bases from J, the junction kept 3 bases outside the gene matches. CDR3 protein: CASSPVQGNEQFF. CDR3 coding DNA: TGTGCCAGCTCACCCGTACAGGGGAATGAGCAGTTCTTC. Filled out from reference TRBV18 and TRBJ2-1, the complete variable domain reads NAGVMQNPRHLVRRRGQEARLRCSPMKGHSHVYWYRQLPEEGLKFMVYLQKENIIDESGMPKERFSAEFPKEGPSILRIQQVVRGDSAAYFCASSPVQGNEQFFGPGTRLTVL.

Notes on this clone: A junction boundary mismatches the germline segment, possibly from a read error. The rearrangement links TRBV2 to TRBJ1-5; D possibly corresponds to TRBD1 (5 bases). The CDR3 loop spans 15 amino acids. Germline CDR1 is SNHLY and CDR2 is FYNNEI. The CDR3 region has the DNA TGTGCCAGCAATGAAGGGGCCCCTAGCAATCAGCCCCAGCATTTT. It codes for CASNEGAPSNQPQHF.

The rearrangement joins TRBV30 to TRBJ1-2; D might be TRBD1 (6 bases). CDR1 GTSNPN and CDR2 SVGIG come from the germline V gene (reference sequence). The CDR3 has 14 amino acids. V gave up 3 bases and J gave up 4 bases, with 15 bases separating them. As DNA, the CDR3 is TGTGCCTGGAGCAAAGGGACACGCACCTATGGCTACACCTTC. It is translated as CAWSKGTRTYGYTF. Full variable domain (missing parts from reference TRBV30 and TRBJ1-2): SQTIHQWPATLVQPVGSPLSLECTVEGTSNPNLYWYRQAAGRGLQLLFYSVGIGQISSEVPQNLSASRPQDRQFILSSKKLLLSDSGFYLCAWSKGTRTYGYTFGSGTRLTVV.

The chain joins TRBV29-1 to TRBJ2-6; possibly TRBD2 for D (5 bases). There are 13 residues in the CDR3. Germline V gene data show CDR1 as SQVTM and CDR2 as ANQGSEA. V was cut by 7 bases and J by 2 bases, with 9 bases left in between. CDR3: CSGGETGANVLTF. The CDR3 nucleotides are TGCAGCGGTGGGGAGACTGGGGCCAACGTCCTGACTTTC.

The chain carries TRBV7-8 and TRBJ2-1, with D hard to call. V gave up 4 bases and J gave up 3 bases, with 13 bases separating them. This CDR3 comprises 15 residues. Germline V CDR1 and CDR2: SGHVS, FQNEAQ. This CDR3 is CASSSSTTGYNEQFF. CDR3 sequence (DNA): TGTGCCAGCAGCTCCTCTACGACTGGCTACAATGAGCAGTTCTTC.

The genes are TRBV20-1 and TRBJ2-1, with D tentatively TRBD2 (5 bases). The CDR3 consists of 11 residues. Germline-derived CDR1 and CDR2 are DFQATT and SNEGSKA (reference sequence). V lost 4 bases to trimming and J lost 15 bases, with 16 bases between them. The CDR3 is CSATRAGGRFF. CDR3 in DNA: TGCAGTGCTACTAGGGCTGGCGGGCGGTTCTTC.

The chain combines TRBV5-1 with TRBJ1-2; no firm D call. This CDR3 has 14 amino acids. CDR1 is SGHRS and CDR2 is YFSETQ in the germline V gene. V lost 7 bases and J lost 0, with 13 bases in between. The CDR3 DNA reads as TGCGCCAGCGGATTCTCCGGGACTAACTATGGCTACACCTTC. This translates into CASGFSGTNYGYTF.

This chain links TRBV29-1 with TRBJ1-2, with no clear D. The V and J ends lost 7 bases and 6 bases respectively, with 15 bases between them. The CDR3 contains 12 residues. Looked up from germline, CDR1 is SQVTM and CDR2 is ANQGSEA. The chain's CDR3 is CSGDLTRDGYTF. The CDR3 bases are TGCAGCGGAGATCTTACCAGAGATGGCTACACCTTC.

The genes are TRBV30 and TRBJ2-3; no reliable D call. CDR3 length: 11 residues. Trimming cost V 5 bases and J 0 bases, with 3 bases left between them. Germline CDR1 reads GTSNPN; CDR2 reads SVGIG (reference sequence). The CDR3 bases are TGTGCCTGGGCTAGCACAGATACGCAGTATTTT. Amino acids: CAWASTDTQYF.

The chain has TRBV30 and TRBJ2-2; D may be TRBD1 (9 bases). Trimming took 5 bases from V and 0 from J, leaving 22 bases between them. The germline V gene has CDR1 GTSNPN and CDR2 SVGIG (reference sequence). The CDR3 length is 18 residues. CDR3 amino acids: CAWFTGGGLAPNTGELFF. The CDR3, as DNA: TGTGCCTGGTTTACAGGGGGCGGACTAGCTCCGAACACCGGGGAGCTGTTTTTT.

The gene calls are TRBV30 and TRBJ2-1; TRBD2 agrees at 12 bases. CDR1 is GTSNPN, CDR2 SVGIG, per germline (reference sequence). V dropped 7 bases and J dropped 3; count of bases not matched to a gene: 4. CDR3 length: 14 residues. The CDR3 sequence is CAYRTSGVYNEQFF. The CDR3 region has the DNA TGTGCCTACCGGACTAGCGGGGTCTACAATGAGCAGTTCTTC. The variable domain in full, with the rest retrieved from reference TRBV30 and TRBJ2-1, is SQTIHQWPATLVQPVGSPLSLECTVEGTSNPNLYWYRQAAGRGLQLLFYSVGIGQISSEVPQNLSASRPQDRQFILSSKKLLLSDSGFYLCAYRTSGVYNEQFFGPGTRLTVL.

The rearrangement uses TRBV7-2 and TRBJ2-7, with 8 nucleotides matching TRBD1. The length of the CDR3 is 13 residues. Germline assignment: CDR1 SGHTA and CDR2 FQGNSA. J lost 3 bases, V lost 5 bases, and 3 bases had no gene match. The CDR3, as DNA: TGTGCCAGCAGCATCGACAGGGGCTACGAGCAGTACTTC. This translates into CASSIDRGYEQYF.

The chain combines TRBV30 with TRBJ1-5; D uncertain. The CDR3 totals 12 residues. Germline V lookup: CDR1 GTSNPN, CDR2 SVGIG (reference sequence). Trimming shortened V by 1 base and J by 2 bases, and 3 bases separated the two germline ends. Here the CDR3 DNA reads TGTGCCTGGAGTGAGGGCAATCAGCCCCAGCATTTT. This sequence encodes CAWSEGNQPQHF.

This clone has only one observation. The rearrangement joins TRBV5-6 to TRBJ2-1; D is undetermined. Germline V lookup: CDR1 SGHDT, CDR2 YYEEEE. This CDR3 region has 15 residues. Trimming removed 0 bases at V and 4 bases at J, with 11 bases between. DNA of the CDR3: TGTGCCAGCAGCTTGGACCTCAAGGGATACAATGAGCAGTTCTTC. This translates into CASSLDLKGYNEQFF.

The chain joins TRBV18 to TRBJ2-5, with 7 bases that match TRBD1. Germline lookup yields CDR1 KGHSH and CDR2 LQKENI. This CDR3 has 13 amino acids. V gave up 4 bases and J gave up 2 bases; unmatched junction bases: 1. The CDR3 sequence is CASSRGQQETQYF. The CDR3, as DNA: TGTGCCAGCTCACGGGGACAGCAAGAGACCCAGTACTTC.

By share of the sample, this clone is medium-sized. CDR3 in amino acids: CSSPGGNEQFF. CDR3 DNA: TGCAGTAGTCCAGGGGGGAATGAGCAGTTCTTC. The chain recombines TRBV20-1 with TRBJ2-1; a weak D match, TRBD1 (7 bases). CDR1 is DFQATT and CDR2 is SNEGSKA in the germline V gene (reference sequence). The V gene lost 8 bases and the J gene lost 7 bases, with 12 bases spanning the gap. The CDR3 extends over 11 amino acids.

In its sample, this clone was seen a few times. This sequence joins TRBV7-9 and TRBJ2-1, with TRBD1 matching 10 bases. Trimming removed 5 bases from V and 7 bases from J; junction bases left unmatched: 8. CDR1 is SEHNR and CDR2 is FQNEAQ in the germline V gene (reference sequence). The CDR3 sequence is 15 residues long. CDR3: CASSTRDRGKNEQFF. CDR3 DNA: TGTGCCAGCAGCACCCGGGACAGGGGCAAAAATGAGCAGTTCTTC.

A few counts support this clone. V is TRBV30 and J is TRBJ2-3; TRBD2 matches at 12 bases. CDR1 and CDR2 (germline): GTSNPN, SVGIG (reference sequence). V trimming: 0 bases; J trimming: 6 bases; junction bases outside the gene matches: 4. The CDR3 covers 15 residues. CDR3 protein: CAWSVSGLAGDTQYF. CDR3 nucleotide sequence: TGTGCCTGGAGTGTGTCCGGACTAGCGGGGGATACGCAGTATTTT.

About this clone: The same CDR3 can be traced to other DNA sequences in this sample. This chain uses TRBV2 with TRBJ1-2, with D possibly matching TRBD1 (5 bases). The CDR3 sequence is 12 residues long. With 7 bases removed from V and 4 bases from J, the gap between germline ends came to 10 bases. Germline CDR1 reads SNHLY; CDR2 reads FYNNEI. CDR3 region: CASKAGAYGYTF. CDR3 nucleotides: TGTGCCAGCAAGGCCGGGGCCTATGGCTACACCTTC. Full variable domain (remainder filled in from reference TRBV2 and TRBJ1-2): EPEVTQTPSHQVTQMGQEVILRCVPISNHLYFYWYRQILGQKVEFLVSFYNNEISEKSEIFDDQFSVERPDGSNFTLKIRSTKLEDSAMYFCASKAGAYGYTFGSGTRLTVV.

A few counts support this clone. CDR3 in amino acids: CASSPQKGGNTQYF. In nucleotides, the CDR3 is TGTGCCAGCAGTCCTCAGAAGGGGGGAAATACGCAGTATTTT. This rearrangement joins TRBV28 to TRBJ2-3; D may correspond to TRBD1 or TRBD2 (6 bases each). V was trimmed by 5 bases and J by 7 bases, leaving 16 bases between them. This CDR3 region has 14 residues. Germline values: CDR1 MDHEN, CDR2 SYDVKM.

This chain uses TRBV7-9 with TRBJ1-1; D uncertain. Germline V CDR1 and CDR2: SEHNR, FQNEAQ (reference sequence). The CDR3 runs 13 residues. The germline V and J ends were trimmed by 0 bases and 1 base, with 3 bases remaining between them. The CDR3 reads CASSLAGNTEAFF. The CDR3 DNA reads as TGTGCCAGCAGCTTAGCAGGGAACACTGAAGCTTTCTTT.

The V call is TRBV2, the J call TRBJ1-6, with D possibly being TRBD1 (5 bases). CDR1 is SNHLY, CDR2 FYNNEI, per germline. The CDR3 contains 12 residues. V was shortened by 8 bases and J by 10 bases, with 12 bases between the two germline ends. For the CDR3, the DNA is TGTGCCAGCGCCAGGGATCGCTCACCCCTCCACTTT. It specifies CASARDRSPLHF.

The V and J genes are TRBV23-1 and TRBJ2-7; D possibly uses TRBD1 or TRBD2 (6 bases each). TRBV23-1 is assigned to the ORF class and has an uncertain function. The CDR3 sequence is 13 residues long. V lost 6 bases, J lost 7 bases, and 16 bases lay in between. CDR3: CASRRSGAREQYF. As DNA, the CDR3 is TGCGCCAGCAGGCGATCGGGGGCGCGGGAGCAGTACTTC.

As regards this clone: Just one base apart from a much larger clone, this may be a read error. This CDR3 is also generated by other DNA sequences in the sample. The rearrangement uses TRBV4-1 and TRBJ2-4; D is possibly TRBD2 (6 bases). CDR1 is MGHRA and CDR2 is YSYEKL in the germline V gene. The V end was cut by 1 base, the J end by 5 bases, with 9 bases between. The CDR3 extends over 14 amino acids. The CDR3 region has the DNA TGCGCCAGCAGCCAAGGAGGGGAGGAAAACATTCAGTACTTC. Protein: CASSQGGEENIQYF.

The chain has TRBV11-2 and TRBJ2-5; D is perhaps TRBD1 (5 bases). The CDR3 is 12 residues long. The V gene's germline CDR1 is SGHAT and CDR2 FQNNGV. V lost 7 bases, J lost 5 bases, and 11 bases lay in between. CDR3 loop: CASTLSGETQYF. In nucleotides, the CDR3 is TGTGCCAGCACCCTCTCAGGGGAGACCCAGTACTTC.

This clone was observed a few times. This chain uses TRBV6-1 with TRBJ1-1, with 8 bases fitting TRBD1. With V trimmed by 9 bases and J by 6 bases, 15 bases remained unmatched. Germline V gene sequence: CDR1 MNHNS, CDR2 SASEGT. The CDR3 runs 15 residues. The CDR3 coding sequence is TGTGCCAGTCGGGGACGGACAGGGCCGGAGGCTGAAGCTTTCTTT. It translates to CASRGRTGPEAEAFF.